What follows describes a single TCR beta chain. Antigen unknown. With V trimmed by 6 bases and J by 3 bases, 4 bases remained unmatched. This CDR3 has 13 amino acids. Germline CDR1 SEHNR, CDR2 FQNEAQ (reference sequence). Primers: 60 Vbeta forward and 13 Jbeta reverse. Assay used: immunoSEQ multiplex PCR; TCRdb lists only in-frame clones, some missing. The repertoire holds approximately 94,000 clones, with over 60% as singletons. The data derive from a study of cytomegalovirus exposure and HLA in healthy donors. General study points: According to the study, roughly 160 TCR beta chains were cytomegalovirus-associated. TCR beta V- and J-gene trimming, according to a later analysis, was linked to a missense DCLRE1C variant. CMV serostatus was the sole immune exposure information available.

The sequenced sample was PBMCs. The V gene is TRBV7-9, the J gene TRBJ2-7, with TRBD2 identical over 8 bases. This TCR derives from a man between 25 and 39 years old in good health and CMV-seropositive. The DNA for the CDR3 is TGTGCCAGCAGACCCGGGACTAGCTACGAGCAGTACTTC. Amino acids: CASRPGTSYEQYF.